This T cell receptor (beta chain) was sequenced in a study of beta chain features in type 1 diabetes. This clone was counted between two and nine times. The antigen remains undetermined. V dropped 5 bases and J dropped 3; count of bases not matched to a gene: 10. Germline CDR1 reads LNHDA; CDR2 reads SQIVND (reference sequence). The length of the CDR3 is 17 residues. The whole isolated RNA underwent reverse transcription, so sequencing captured expressed TCRB transcripts. Data came from immunoSEQ multiplex PCR; TCRdb stores just in-frame clones and leaves some out. This sample carries 250,000 to 300,000 clones, roughly 25% of them seen once, and the ten largest clones take 0.012%. Notes on the study in general: TCRB CDR3 length was moderately but significantly reduced in all four CD4+ subsets of Type 1 diabetes patients.

V and J are TRBV19 and TRBJ2-7; 13 nucleotides align to TRBD2. Sequencing used naive CD4+ T cells from blood. The TCR sequence derives from a woman aged 30 to 39 with type 1 diabetes. The CDR3 DNA follows: TGTGCCAGTAGTGTACTACTAGCGGGAGGGCGCCTCTACGAGCAGTACTTC. Protein sequence: CASSVLLAGGRLYEQYF.